A single T cell receptor beta chain is shown here with its context. Its cognate antigen is unknown. This sample was included in a study of shared clonotypes between healthy human individuals. Study-level results: A small donor pool kept down the genetic and exposure-history diversity that was represented.

Profiled with immunoSEQ multiplex PCR; TCRdb holds only in-frame clones, not every one. The table shows about 480,000 clones, with 79% occurring only once. The origin of this receptor is a woman between 35 and 50 years old in good health. Some clones in this sample may be carry-over from other donors' samples. The source material was PBMCs.

The CDR3 loop is CASSIWTSGTVYNEQFF. The CDR3 nucleotides read TGTGCCAGTAGTATTTGGACTAGCGGCACTGTTTACAATGAGCAGTTCTTC. V usage is TRBV19 and J usage is TRBJ2-1; 10 bases fit TRBD2. Germline V gene sequence: CDR1 LNHDA, CDR2 SQIVND (reference sequence). The CDR3 contains 17 residues. V was pared by 3 bases and J by 4 bases, with 9 bases of the junction left unmatched.